Below are 7 T cell receptor beta chains sequenced from a single sample in a study of blood T cell repertoires in COVID-19. Generated by immunoSEQ multiplex PCR, the TCRdb table keeps only in-frame clones and is missing some. Among fewer than 150,000 clones listed, 85% to 90% were seen once. The sequencing sample was made of peripheral blood. The receptor source for this set is a human donor in a cohort sampled during active COVID-19.

The chain uses TRBV9 and TRBJ2-2, with TRBD2 matching 7 bases. V gave up 3 bases and J gave up 1 base; unmatched junction bases: 3. Germline V CDR1 and CDR2: SGDLS, YYNGEE. CDR3 length: 15 residues. In nucleotides, the CDR3 is TGTGCCAGCAGCGGGGAGCGGGGGAACACCGGGGAGCTGTTTTTT. Protein sequence: CASSGERGNTGELFF.

CDR3 DNA sequence: TGTGCCAGCAGTGAAAGGCGGCGGGGGAGCACAGATACGCAGTATTTT. It translates to CASSERRRGSTDTQYF. This chain joins TRBV6-1 and TRBJ2-3; TRBD2 agrees at 7 bases. The CDR3 totals 16 residues. Trimming removed 2 bases from V and 0 bases from J; junction bases left unmatched: 5. Germline CDR1 is MNHNS and CDR2 is SASEGT.

The chain recombines TRBV7-9 with TRBJ1-3; D gene unclear. The CDR3 is 15 residues long. In germline, CDR1 is SEHNR, CDR2 FQNEAQ (reference sequence). The V and J ends lost 6 bases and 8 bases respectively, with 20 bases between them. The CDR3 nucleotides read TGTGCCAGCAGTCTCAGCGCGGTTTTATTGGACACCATATATTTT. Its protein product is CASSLSAVLLDTIYF.

This rearrangement joins TRBV6-5 to TRBJ2-7; TRBD2 matches 7 bases. The V and J ends lost 0 bases and 6 bases, in that order; junction bases with no gene match: 5. This CDR3 is 14 amino acids long. Germline V gives CDR1 MNHEY, CDR2 SVGAGI. This CDR3 reads CASSYSRGSSEQYV. The CDR3 nucleotides read TGTGCCAGCAGTTACTCCCGCGGGAGTAGCGAGCAGTACGTC.

The rearrangement uses TRBV6-2 or TRBV6-3 and TRBJ1-2; D uncertain. The V end was cut by 5 bases, the J end by 7 bases, with 11 bases between. The CDR3 consists of 12 residues. Germline V CDR1 and CDR2: MNHEY, SVGEGT. In DNA, the CDR3 is TGTGCCAGCAGTCTGAACCGGGGTGGCTACACCTTC. Its protein is CASSLNRGGYTF.

V is TRBV5-4 and J is TRBJ1-2; TRBD1 agrees at 9 bases. V dropped 1 base and J dropped 4; count of bases not matched to a gene: 2. The CDR3 consists of 14 residues. Germline CDR1 SGHNT, CDR2 YYREEE (reference sequence). In nucleotides, the CDR3 is TGTGCCAGCAGCTTGAACAGGGGGCTCTATGGCTACACCTTC. This gives the protein CASSLNRGLYGYTF.

V gene TRBV28 combines with J gene TRBJ2-1; 9 bases map to TRBD2. Germline-derived CDR1 and CDR2 are MDHEN and SYDVKM. V lost 5 bases and J lost 9; bases outside the gene matches: 11. The length of the CDR3 is 15 residues. CDR3 sequence reads: CASSPRSSGRGEQFF. CDR3 nucleotides: TGTGCCAGCAGTCCTCGTAGTAGCGGGAGAGGTGAGCAGTTCTTC.